A single sample gave rise to the 16 T cell receptor beta chains below, sequenced in a study of vaccination effects on CD4 cells after COVID-19. Antigen-specific CD4+ T cells were first expanded with viral peptide pools by the ViraFEST assay and only then sequenced. When around 9 days of culture had elapsed, CD4+ T cells were isolated. No antigen has been identified for these receptors. Clones were read by immunoSEQ multiplex PCR, and TCRdb kept only the in-frame ones, dropping some. The sample carries tens of thousands of clones, 65% to 90% recorded once. This specimen consisted of CD4+ T cells from PBMCs cultured with HCoV-229E spike peptides, obtained before COVID-19 vaccination. These TCRs come from a human donor who received a COVID-19 vaccine.

The chain couples TRBV27 to TRBJ1-1; 8 nucleotides align to TRBD1. The CDR3 spans 15 residues. Germline CDR1 and CDR2: MNHEY and SMNVEV (reference sequence). The V segment lost 2 bases and the J segment 2 bases; nucleotides outside the gene matches: 4. Here the CDR3 reads CASSLNRGGNTEAFF. CDR3 bases: TGTGCCAGCAGTTTAAACAGGGGGGGAAACACTGAAGCTTTCTTT.

This clone was counted a few times. CDR3 nucleotides: TGTGCCAGCAGTTTAGGGACTAACACTGAAGCTTTCTTT. Translation: CASSLGTNTEAFF. The J gene is TRBJ1-1, the V gene TRBV27, with D possibly being TRBD1 (5 bases). The germline V gene encodes CDR1 MNHEY and CDR2 SMNVEV (reference sequence). The CDR3 extends over 13 amino acids. V lost 2 bases to trimming and J lost 2 bases, with 6 bases between them.

This clone was seen more than once but under ten times. V gene TRBV18 combines with J gene TRBJ2-1; TRBD2 is a possible D gene (5 bases). V shed 5 bases and J shed 0 bases, with 8 bases lying between them. The CDR3 has 14 amino acids. Germline V gene sequence: CDR1 KGHSH, CDR2 LQKENI. In DNA form, the CDR3 reads TGTGCCAGCTCAACGGGGTCCTCCTACAATGAGCAGTTCTTC. Amino acid sequence: CASSTGSSYNEQFF. Together with reference TRBV18 and TRBJ2-1, the CDR3 gives the full variable domain: NAGVMQNPRHLVRRRGQEARLRCSPMKGHSHVYWYRQLPEEGLKFMVYLQKENIIDESGMPKERFSAEFPKEGPSILRIQQVVRGDSAAYFCASSTGSSYNEQFFGPGTRLTVL.

The chain carries TRBV18 and TRBJ1-5; D remains unclear. Germline V gene lookup returns CDR1 KGHSH and CDR2 LQKENI. This CDR3 spans 13 amino acids. The V end was cut by 5 bases, the J end by 3 bases, with 8 bases between. The CDR3 is CASSSGFNQPQHF. In DNA form, the CDR3 reads TGTGCCAGCTCATCCGGATTCAATCAGCCCCAGCATTTT.

The count of this clone is one. The chain employs TRBV6-2 or TRBV6-3 and TRBJ2-1, with 8 bases identical to TRBD2. The CDR3 has 14 amino acids. V was clipped by 4 bases and J by 7 bases; unmatched bases: 6. The germline V gene encodes CDR1 MNHEY and CDR2 SVGEGT. CDR3 nucleotides: TGTGCCAGCAGTTCGGGGGGGTACGTTAATGAGCAGTTCTTC. It specifies CASSSGGYVNEQFF.

This chain joins TRBV18 and TRBJ2-1, with TRBD1 matching 8 bases. V gave up 3 bases and J gave up 2 bases; unmatched junction bases: 6. From germline, CDR1 is KGHSH and CDR2 LQKENI. The CDR3 consists of 16 residues. The CDR3 spells CASSPGRQGTYNEQFF. The CDR3 bases are TGTGCCAGCTCACCGGGTAGACAGGGGACCTACAATGAGCAGTTCTTC.

J is TRBJ1-1 and V is TRBV10-1; D may be TRBD1 (6 bases). V shed 0 bases and J shed 10 bases, with 12 bases lying between them. Germline V gene lookup returns CDR1 WNHNN and CDR2 SYGVQD (reference sequence). This CDR3 region has 13 residues. CDR3 region: CASSESGGLGAFF. DNA of the CDR3: TGCGCCAGCAGTGAGTCCGGGGGGCTCGGAGCTTTCTTT.

The chain couples TRBV7-3 to TRBJ2-7; the match to TRBD1 covers 7 bases. The germline V gene encodes CDR1 SGHTA and CDR2 FQGTGA. This CDR3 has 15 amino acids. Trimming cost V 10 bases and J 7 bases; bases outside gene matches: 19. DNA of the CDR3: TGTGCCATAAGGGATACAGGGGAATCCCGGTGGGAGCAGTACGTC. Translated: CAIRDTGESRWEQYV.

The chain is built from TRBV5-4 and TRBJ2-5; the match to TRBD1 covers 9 bases. The germline CDR1 and CDR2 sequences are SGHNT and YYREEE (reference sequence). V gave up 2 bases and J gave up 7 bases; unmatched junction bases: 6. This CDR3 is 14 amino acids long. CDR3 DNA sequence: TGTGCCAGCAGCTTCCGGGACAGGGAAGGGACCCAGTACTTC. This translates into CASSFRDREGTQYF.

CDR3: CASSEAAGTGVGDTQYF. The DNA of the CDR3 is TGTGCCAGCAGTGAAGCTGCTGGGACAGGGGTGGGAGATACGCAGTATTTT. This chain uses TRBV6-1 with TRBJ2-3, with 10 bases identical to TRBD1. This CDR3 comprises 17 residues. J gave up 5 bases and V 0 bases, and 8 bases lay outside the gene matches. Germline V CDR1 and CDR2: MNHNS, SASEGT.

V usage is TRBV9 and J usage is TRBJ2-1, with D tentatively TRBD2 (6 bases). The germline CDR1 and CDR2 sequences are SGDLS and YYNGEE. With 8 bases removed from V and 0 bases from J, the gap between germline ends came to 15 bases. The CDR3 spans 15 residues. The CDR3 reads CASTPSGVSYNEQFF. The CDR3 bases are TGTGCCAGTACCCCCTCGGGGGTCTCCTACAATGAGCAGTTCTTC.

The V gene is TRBV27, the J gene TRBJ2-7; possibly TRBD1 for D (6 bases). The V end was cut by 8 bases, the J end by 5 bases, with 10 bases between. The CDR3 extends over 11 amino acids. Germline CDR1 reads MNHEY; CDR2 reads SMNVEV (reference sequence). In DNA form, the CDR3 reads TGTGCCAGCGGGACACCGCACGAGCAGTACGTC. It yields the protein CASGTPHEQYV.

J is TRBJ1-3 and V is TRBV9; D gene unclear. Germline CDR1 reads SGDLS; CDR2 reads YYNGEE. This CDR3 contains 17 residues. V was clipped by 4 bases and J by 2 bases, with 19 bases between them. In nucleotides, the CDR3 is TGTGCCAGCAGCTTAGTTCCGTCGTCCGGGCCTGGAAACACCATATATTTT. Protein: CASSLVPSSGPGNTIYF.

The chain couples TRBV27 to TRBJ1-4; D not certain. Germline loops: CDR1 MNHEY, CDR2 SMNVEV (reference sequence). Trimming left V 5 bases short and J 4 bases short, with 17 bases between. The CDR3 runs 16 residues. The CDR3 DNA follows: TGTGCCAGCAGTCCACGACGGGGAGGAGGTAATGAAAAACTGTTTTTT. Translated, it gives CASSPRRGGGNEKLFF.

The CDR3 region has the DNA TGTGCCAGCAGTCCATCGTTGAAGGGACCCCAGCAGTTCTTC. Translation: CASSPSLKGPQQFF. The J gene is TRBJ2-1, the V gene TRBV27; the D gene could be TRBD1 or TRBD2 (5 bases each). Trimming stripped 5 bases from V and 11 bases from J, with 19 bases between. The CDR3 sequence is 14 residues long. Germline CDR1 is MNHEY and CDR2 is SMNVEV (reference sequence).

The chain recombines TRBV29-1 with TRBJ2-6; D gene uncertain. The CDR3 is 15 residues long. Germline loops: CDR1 SQVTM, CDR2 ANQGSEA. The V and J ends lost 7 bases and 0 bases respectively, with 13 bases between them. CDR3 sequence: CSATPDNSGANVLTF. CDR3 bases: TGCAGCGCCACACCTGATAACTCTGGGGCCAACGTCCTGACTTTC.